This TCR beta chain appears in the sequencing data of a study of beta chain features in type 1 diabetes. Germline values: CDR1 SGHAT, CDR2 FQNNGV. This CDR3 comprises 13 residues. With V trimmed by 1 base and J by 4 bases, 0 bases remained unmatched. Overall study findings and caveats: Type 1 diabetes patients had TCRB CDR3s that were shorter (moderately but significantly so) in all four CD4+ subsets.

Remarks on this clone: The antigen is unknown.

Expressed TCRB transcripts were sequenced, since all the RNA that had been isolated was reverse transcribed. The table came from immunoSEQ multiplex PCR; TCRdb's copy has only in-frame clones and leaves some out. The sample has approximately 260,000 clones; approximately 25% are singletons. Input material: naive CD4+ T cells from blood. This chain joins TRBV11-2 and TRBJ2-5; 7 bases align to TRBD1. The origin of this receptor is a woman aged 30 to 39 with type 1 diabetes. DNA for the CDR3: TGTGCCAGCAGCTTAGGACAGGGAGAGACCCAGTACTTC. It codes for CASSLGQGETQYF. Full variable domain (rest looked up from reference TRBV11-2 and TRBJ2-5): EAGVAQSPRYKIIEKRQSVAFWCNPISGHATLYWYQQILGQGPKLLIQFQNNGVVDDSQLPKDRFSAERLKGVDSTLKIQPAKLEDSAVYLCASSLGQGETQYFGPGTRLLVL.